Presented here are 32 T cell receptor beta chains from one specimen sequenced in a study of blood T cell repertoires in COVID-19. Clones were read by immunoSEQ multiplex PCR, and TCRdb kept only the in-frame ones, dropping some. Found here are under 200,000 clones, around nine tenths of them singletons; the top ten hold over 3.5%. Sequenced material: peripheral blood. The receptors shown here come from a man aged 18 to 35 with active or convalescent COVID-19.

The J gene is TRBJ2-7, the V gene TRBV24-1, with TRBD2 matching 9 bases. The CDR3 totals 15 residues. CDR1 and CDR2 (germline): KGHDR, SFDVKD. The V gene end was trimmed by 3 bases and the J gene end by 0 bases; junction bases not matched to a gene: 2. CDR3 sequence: CATSDGLATSYEQYF. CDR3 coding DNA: TGTGCCACCAGTGATGGACTAGCGACCTCCTACGAGCAGTACTTC.

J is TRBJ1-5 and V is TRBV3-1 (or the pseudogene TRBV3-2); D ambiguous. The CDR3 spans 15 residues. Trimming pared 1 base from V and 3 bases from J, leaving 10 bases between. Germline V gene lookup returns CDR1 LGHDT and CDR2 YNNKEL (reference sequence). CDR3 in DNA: TGTGCCAGCAGCCAAGGAGGTCAGAACAATCAGCCCCAGCATTTT. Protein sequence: CASSQGGQNNQPQHF.

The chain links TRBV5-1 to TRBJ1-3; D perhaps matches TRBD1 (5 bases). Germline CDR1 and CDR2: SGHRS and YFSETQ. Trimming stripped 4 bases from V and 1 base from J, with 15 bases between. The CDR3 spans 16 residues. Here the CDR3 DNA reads TGCGCCAGCAGCCGGGACTCACGGCAATCTGGAAACACCATATATTTT. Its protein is CASSRDSRQSGNTIYF. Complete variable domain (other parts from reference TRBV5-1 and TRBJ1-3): KAGVTQTPRYLIKTRGQQVTLSCSPISGHRSVSWYQQTPGQGLQFLFEYFSETQRNKGNFPGRFSGRQFSNSRSEMNVSTLELGDSALYLCASSRDSRQSGNTIYFGEGSWLTVV.

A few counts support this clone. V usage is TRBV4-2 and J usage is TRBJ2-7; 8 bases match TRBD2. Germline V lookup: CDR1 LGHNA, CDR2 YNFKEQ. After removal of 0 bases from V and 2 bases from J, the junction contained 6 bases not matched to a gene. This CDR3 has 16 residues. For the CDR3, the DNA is TGTGCCAGCAGCCAAGATATGGAGCGGGGGACCTACGAGCAGTACTTC. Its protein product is CASSQDMERGTYEQYF.

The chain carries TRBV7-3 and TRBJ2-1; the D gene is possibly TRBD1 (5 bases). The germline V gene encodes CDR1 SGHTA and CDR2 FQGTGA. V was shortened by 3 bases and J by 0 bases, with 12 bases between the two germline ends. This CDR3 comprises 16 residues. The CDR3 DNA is TGTGCCAGCAGCTTGCCTTCGACAGTCTCCTACAATGAGCAGTTCTTC. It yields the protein CASSLPSTVSYNEQFF. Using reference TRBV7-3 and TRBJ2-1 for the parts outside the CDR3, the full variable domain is GAGVSQTPSNKVTEKGKYVELRCDPISGHTALYWYRQSLGQGPEFLIYFQGTGAADDSGLPNDRFFAVRPEGSVSTLKIQRTERGDSAVYLCASSLPSTVSYNEQFFGPGTRLTVL.

The CDR3 DNA follows: TGTGCCAGCAAGGCTAGCGGGGGGCTTAAGGCAGATACGCAGTATTTT. It translates to CASKASGGLKADTQYF. The chain has TRBV4-2 and TRBJ2-3; 11 nucleotides align to TRBD2. V lost 7 bases and J lost 4; bases outside the gene matches: 10. The germline CDR1 and CDR2 sequences are LGHNA and YNFKEQ. This CDR3 region has 16 residues.

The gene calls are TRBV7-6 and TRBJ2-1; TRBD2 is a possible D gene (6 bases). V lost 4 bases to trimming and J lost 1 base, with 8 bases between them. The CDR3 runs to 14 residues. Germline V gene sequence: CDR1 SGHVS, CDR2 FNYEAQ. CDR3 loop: CASSSSGSYNEQFF. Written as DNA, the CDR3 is TGTGCCAGCAGCTCCAGCGGGTCCTACAATGAGCAGTTCTTC.

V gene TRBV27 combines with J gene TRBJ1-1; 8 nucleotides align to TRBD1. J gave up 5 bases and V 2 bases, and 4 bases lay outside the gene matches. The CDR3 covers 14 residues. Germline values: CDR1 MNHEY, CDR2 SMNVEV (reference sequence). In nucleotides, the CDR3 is TGTGCCAGCAGTTTAGTGGACAGGGATACTGAAGCTTTCTTT. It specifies CASSLVDRDTEAFF.

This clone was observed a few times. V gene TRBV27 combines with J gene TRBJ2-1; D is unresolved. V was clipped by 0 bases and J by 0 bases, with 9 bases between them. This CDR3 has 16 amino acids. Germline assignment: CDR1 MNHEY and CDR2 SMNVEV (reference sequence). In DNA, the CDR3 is TGTGCCAGCAGTTTATCTGGCGACTTCTCCTACAATGAGCAGTTCTTC. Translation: CASSLSGDFSYNEQFF.

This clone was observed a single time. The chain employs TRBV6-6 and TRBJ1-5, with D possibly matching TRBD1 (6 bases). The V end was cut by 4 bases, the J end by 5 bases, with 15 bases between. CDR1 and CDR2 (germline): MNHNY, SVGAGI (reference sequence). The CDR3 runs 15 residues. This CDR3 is CASSSSWDMDQPQHF. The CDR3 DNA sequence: TGTGCCAGCAGTTCATCGTGGGACATGGATCAGCCCCAGCATTTT.

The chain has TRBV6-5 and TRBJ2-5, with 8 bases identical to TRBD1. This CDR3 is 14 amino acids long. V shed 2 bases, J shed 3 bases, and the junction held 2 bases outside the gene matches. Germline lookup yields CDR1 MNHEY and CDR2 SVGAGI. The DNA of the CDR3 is TGTGCCAGCAGTTACCCGGACAGGGAAGAGACCCAGTACTTC. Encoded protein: CASSYPDREETQYF.

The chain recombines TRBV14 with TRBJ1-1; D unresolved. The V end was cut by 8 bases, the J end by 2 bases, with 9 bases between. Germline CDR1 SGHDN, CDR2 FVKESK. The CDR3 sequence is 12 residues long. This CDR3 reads CASRGSNTEAFF. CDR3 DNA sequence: TGTGCCAGCCGAGGGTCTAACACTGAAGCTTTCTTT.

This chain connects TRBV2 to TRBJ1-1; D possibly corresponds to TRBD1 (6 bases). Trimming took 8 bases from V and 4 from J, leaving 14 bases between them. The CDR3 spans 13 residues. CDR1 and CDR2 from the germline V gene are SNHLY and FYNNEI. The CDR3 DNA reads TGTGCCAGCGGCGCAGGGGCGGGCACTGAAGCTTTCTTT. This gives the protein CASGAGAGTEAFF.

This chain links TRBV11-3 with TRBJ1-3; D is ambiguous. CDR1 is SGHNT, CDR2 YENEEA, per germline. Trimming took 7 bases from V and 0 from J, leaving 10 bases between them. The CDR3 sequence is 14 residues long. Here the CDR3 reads CASKEVGSGNTIYF. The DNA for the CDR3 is TGTGCCAGCAAAGAGGTCGGCTCTGGAAACACCATATATTTT.

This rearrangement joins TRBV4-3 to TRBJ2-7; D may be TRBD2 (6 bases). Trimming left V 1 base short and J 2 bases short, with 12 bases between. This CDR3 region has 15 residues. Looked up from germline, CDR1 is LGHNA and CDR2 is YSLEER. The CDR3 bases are TGCGCCAGCAGCCAAGTAATGGGCGGGACCTACGAGCAGTACTTC. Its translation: CASSQVMGGTYEQYF.

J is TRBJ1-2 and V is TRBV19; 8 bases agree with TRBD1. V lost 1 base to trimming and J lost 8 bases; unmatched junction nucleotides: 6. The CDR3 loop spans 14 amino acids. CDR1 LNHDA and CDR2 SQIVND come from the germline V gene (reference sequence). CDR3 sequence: CASSIGTGTNGYTF. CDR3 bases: TGTGCCAGTAGTATAGGGACAGGGACTAACGGCTACACCTTC. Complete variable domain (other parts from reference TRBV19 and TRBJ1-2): DGGITQSPKYLFRKEGQNVTLSCEQNLNHDAMYWYRQDPGQGLRLIYYSQIVNDFQKGDIAEGYSVSREKKESFPLTVTSAQKNPTAFYLCASSIGTGTNGYTFGSGTRLTVV.

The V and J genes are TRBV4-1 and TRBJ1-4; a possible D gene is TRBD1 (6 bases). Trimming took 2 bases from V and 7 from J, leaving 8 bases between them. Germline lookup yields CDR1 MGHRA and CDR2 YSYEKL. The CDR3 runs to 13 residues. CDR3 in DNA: TGCGCCAGCAGCCAACCGGACAGTGAAAAACTGTTTTTT. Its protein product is CASSQPDSEKLFF.

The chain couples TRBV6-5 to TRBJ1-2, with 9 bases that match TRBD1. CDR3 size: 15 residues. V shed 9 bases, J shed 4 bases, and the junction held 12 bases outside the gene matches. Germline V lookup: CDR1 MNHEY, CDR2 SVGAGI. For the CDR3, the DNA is TGTGCCAGTCTCCTCGTACAGGGGGCGACCTATGGCTACACCTTC. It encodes CASLLVQGATYGYTF.

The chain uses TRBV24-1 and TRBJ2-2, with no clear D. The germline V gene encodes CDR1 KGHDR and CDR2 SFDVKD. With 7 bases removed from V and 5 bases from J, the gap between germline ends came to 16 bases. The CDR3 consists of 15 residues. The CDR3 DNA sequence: TGTGCCACCAGCGCCTTAGCCCTAGGAACCGGGGAGCTGTTTTTT. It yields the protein CATSALALGTGELFF.

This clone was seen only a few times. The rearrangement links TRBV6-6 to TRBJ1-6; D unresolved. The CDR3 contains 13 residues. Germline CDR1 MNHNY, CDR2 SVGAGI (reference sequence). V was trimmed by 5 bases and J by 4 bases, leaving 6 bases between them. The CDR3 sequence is CASSPRYNSPLHF. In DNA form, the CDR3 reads TGTGCCAGCAGTCCACGGTATAATTCACCCCTCCACTTT.

DNA of the CDR3: TGTGCCAGCAGCTCCCGTGGTTCGGGAGAGCACGTC. It is translated as CASSSRGSGEHV. This chain links TRBV11-3 with TRBJ2-7, with D tentatively TRBD2 (6 bases). Germline CDR1 SGHNT, CDR2 YENEEA. The CDR3 runs to 12 residues.

In DNA, the CDR3 is TGTGCCAGCAGTTTAAGTACAGGGGCCAGATTAGGCTACACCTTC. This codes for CASSLSTGARLGYTF. The chain has TRBV28 and TRBJ1-2; TRBD1 agrees at 7 bases. CDR3 length: 15 residues. Per germline, CDR1 MDHEN and CDR2 SYDVKM. Trimming cost V 2 bases and J 8 bases; bases outside gene matches: 11.

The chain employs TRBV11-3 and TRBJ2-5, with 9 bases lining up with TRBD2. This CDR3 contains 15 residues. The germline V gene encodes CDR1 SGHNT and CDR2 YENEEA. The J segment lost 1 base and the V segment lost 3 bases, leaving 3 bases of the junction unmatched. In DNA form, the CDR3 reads TGTGCCAGCAGCTTTAAGACTAGCGGCCAAGAGACCCAGTACTTC. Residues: CASSFKTSGQETQYF.

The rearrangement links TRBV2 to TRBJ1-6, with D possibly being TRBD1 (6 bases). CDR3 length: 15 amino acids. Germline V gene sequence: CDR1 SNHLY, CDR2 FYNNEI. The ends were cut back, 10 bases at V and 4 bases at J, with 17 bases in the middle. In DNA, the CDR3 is TGTGCCACTAACCGAGGGGGACCGTATAATTCACCCCTCCACTTT. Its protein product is CATNRGGPYNSPLHF.

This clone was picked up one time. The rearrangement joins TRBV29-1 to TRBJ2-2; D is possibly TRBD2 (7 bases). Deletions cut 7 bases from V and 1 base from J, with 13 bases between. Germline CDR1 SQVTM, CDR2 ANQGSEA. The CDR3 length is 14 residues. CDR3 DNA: TGCAGCGCCCGCGGGGGCTTGAACACCGGGGAGCTGTTTTTT. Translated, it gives CSARGGLNTGELFF.

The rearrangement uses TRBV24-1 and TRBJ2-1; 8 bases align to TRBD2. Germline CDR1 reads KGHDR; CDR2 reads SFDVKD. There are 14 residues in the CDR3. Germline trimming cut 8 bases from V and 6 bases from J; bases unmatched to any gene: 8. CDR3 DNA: TGTGCCACCACACGGGGCAGCGGGAGCAATGAGCAGTTCTTC. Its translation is CATTRGSGSNEQFF.

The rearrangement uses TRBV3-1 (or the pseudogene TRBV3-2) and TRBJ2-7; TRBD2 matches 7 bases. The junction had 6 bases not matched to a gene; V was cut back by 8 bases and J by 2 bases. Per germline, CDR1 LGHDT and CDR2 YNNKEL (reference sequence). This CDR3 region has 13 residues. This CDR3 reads CASSPSGAYEQYV. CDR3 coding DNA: TGTGCCAGCTCACCCAGCGGGGCCTACGAGCAGTACGTC.

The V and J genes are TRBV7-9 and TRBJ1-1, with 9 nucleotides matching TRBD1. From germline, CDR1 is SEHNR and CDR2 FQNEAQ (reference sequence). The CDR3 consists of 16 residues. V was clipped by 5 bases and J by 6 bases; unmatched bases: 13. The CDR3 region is CASSQPGTGPGAEAFF. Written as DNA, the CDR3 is TGTGCCAGCAGCCAACCCGGGACAGGGCCGGGGGCTGAAGCTTTCTTT.

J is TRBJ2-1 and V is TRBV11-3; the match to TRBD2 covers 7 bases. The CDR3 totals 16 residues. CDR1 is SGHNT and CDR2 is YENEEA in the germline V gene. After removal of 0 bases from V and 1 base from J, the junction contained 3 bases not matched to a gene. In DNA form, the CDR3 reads TGTGCCAGCAGCTTAGATTGGGGAGGGTCCTACAATGAGCAGTTCTTC. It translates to CASSLDWGGSYNEQFF.

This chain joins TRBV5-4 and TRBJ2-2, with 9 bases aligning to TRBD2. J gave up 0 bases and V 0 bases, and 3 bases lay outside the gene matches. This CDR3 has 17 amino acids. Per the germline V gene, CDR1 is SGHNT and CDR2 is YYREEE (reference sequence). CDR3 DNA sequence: TGTGCCAGCAGCTTGGGTAGCGGGAGACCGAACACCGGGGAGCTGTTTTTT. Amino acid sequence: CASSLGSGRPNTGELFF.

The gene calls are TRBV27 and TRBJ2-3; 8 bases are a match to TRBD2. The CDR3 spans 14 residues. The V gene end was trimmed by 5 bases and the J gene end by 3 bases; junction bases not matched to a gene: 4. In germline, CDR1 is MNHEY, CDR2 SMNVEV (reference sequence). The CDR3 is CASSMGLGTDTQYF. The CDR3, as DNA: TGTGCCAGCAGTATGGGACTAGGGACAGATACGCAGTATTTT.

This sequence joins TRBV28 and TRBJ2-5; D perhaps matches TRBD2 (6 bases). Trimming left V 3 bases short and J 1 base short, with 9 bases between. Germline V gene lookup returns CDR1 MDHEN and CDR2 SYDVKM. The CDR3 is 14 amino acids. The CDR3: CASSFHGSQETQYF. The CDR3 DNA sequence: TGTGCCAGCAGTTTTCACGGGAGCCAAGAGACCCAGTACTTC. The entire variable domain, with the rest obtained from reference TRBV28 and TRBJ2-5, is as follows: DVKVTQSSRYLVKRTGEKVFLECVQDMDHENMFWYRQDPGLGLRLIYFSYDVKMKEKGDIPEGYSVSREKKERFSLILESASTNQTSMYLCASSFHGSQETQYFGPGTRLLVL.